This T cell receptor (beta chain) was identified in a study of molecular identifiers for immune sequencing clone quantification. Across the study: Replicate experiments divided RNA from 20,000 or 100,000 naive CD8 cells into five parts and sequenced four. Study-level results: The share of molecules held by clones above 20 RNA copies was over 98% in effector cells and under 1% in naive cells.

This CDR3 comprises 15 residues. After removal of 6 bases from V and 6 bases from J, the junction contained 10 bases not matched to a gene. Germline CDR1 and CDR2: MDHEN and SYDVKM. Previously described methods and listed TCR primers were used for bulk TCR libraries. Via MiXCR, TCRdb re-called the PCR reads, giving one row per CDR3 protein. This sample has about 510,000 distinct CDR3 sequences, with less than 30% found just once. This clonotype was recorded many times. Antigen: not known. In the sort, naive CD8 T cells were defined as CD8+CD4-CCR7+CD45RA+. J is TRBJ2-3 and V is TRBV28, with TRBD2 identical over 9 bases. This clonotype originated in a human donor in good health. Some libraries in this study had Jurkat cell RNA spiked in. The sequenced sample was naive CD8+ T cells from blood, with Jurkat cell RNA spiked in. Subset of the sample: FACS-sorted CD8+CD4-CCR7+CD45RA+ naive T cells. The CDR3 coding sequence is TGTGCCAGCAGCCGCTTAGCGGGAGTTTTTGATACGCAGTATTTT. This codes for CASSRLAGVFDTQYF.